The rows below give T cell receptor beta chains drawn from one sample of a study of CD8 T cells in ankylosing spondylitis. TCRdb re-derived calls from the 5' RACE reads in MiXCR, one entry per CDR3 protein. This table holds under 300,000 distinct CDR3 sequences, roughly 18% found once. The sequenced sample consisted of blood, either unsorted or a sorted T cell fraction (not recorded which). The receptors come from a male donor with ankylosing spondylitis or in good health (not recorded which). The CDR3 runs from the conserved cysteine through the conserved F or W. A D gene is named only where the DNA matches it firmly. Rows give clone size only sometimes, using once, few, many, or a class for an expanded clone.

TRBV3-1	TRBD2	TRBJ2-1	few	CASSPRLAATYNEQFF	TGTGCCAGCAGCCCCAGACTAGCGGCAACCTACAATGAGCAGTTCTTC
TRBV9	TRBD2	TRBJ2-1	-	CASTRRERDEQFF	TGTGCCAGCACCCGGCGGGAGCGGGATGAGCAGTTCTTC
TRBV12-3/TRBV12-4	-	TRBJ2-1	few	CASSILNPDHNEQFF	TGTGCCAGCAGTATACTAAATCCAGATCACAATGAGCAGTTCTTC
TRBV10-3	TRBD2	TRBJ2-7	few	CAISESLTSGTYEQYF	TGTGCCATCAGTGAGTCGCTGACTAGCGGAACCTACGAGCAGTACTTC
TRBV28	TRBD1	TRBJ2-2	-	CASRPRGPDTGELFF	TGTGCCAGCAGGCCCAGGGGGCCAGACACCGGGGAGCTGTTTTTT
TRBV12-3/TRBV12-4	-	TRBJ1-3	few	CASSLVRGNTIYF	TGTGCCAGCAGTTTGGTCCGGGGAAACACCATATATTTT
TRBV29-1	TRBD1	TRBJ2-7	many	CSVGGDRLVDEQYF	TGCAGCGTTGGAGGGGACAGGCTGGTGGACGAGCAGTACTTC
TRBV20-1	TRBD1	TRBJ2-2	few	CSAADRVVTGELFF	TGCAGTGCAGCGGACAGGGTCGTAACCGGGGAGCTGTTTTTT
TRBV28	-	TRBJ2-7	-	CASSFRSGPTYEQYF	TGTGCCAGCAGTTTCCGGTCCGGGCCCACCTACGAGCAGTACTTC
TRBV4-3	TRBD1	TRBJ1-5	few	CASSQVPDRDGNQPQHF	TGCGCCAGCAGCCAAGTTCCGGACAGGGATGGCAATCAGCCCCAGCATTTT
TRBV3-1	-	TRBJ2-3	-	CASSQEEAAGSAWRTDTQYF	TGTGCCAGCAGCCAAGAAGAAGCGGCGGGAAGTGCGTGGAGGACAGATACGCAGTATTTT
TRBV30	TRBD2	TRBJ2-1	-	CAWSVPETSGDYNEQFF	TGTGCCTGGAGTGTACCCGAGACTAGCGGTGACTACAATGAGCAGTTCTTC
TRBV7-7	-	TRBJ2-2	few	CASSTGYGELFF	TGTGCTAGCAGCACAGGGTACGGGGAGCTGTTTTTT
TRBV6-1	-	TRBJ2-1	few	CASSPRLLEDLYEQFF	TGTGCCAGCAGCCCCCGACTACTCGAAGATTTATATGAGCAGTTCTTC
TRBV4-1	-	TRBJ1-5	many	CASSQGGQPQHF	TGCGCCAGCAGCCAAGGGGGACAGCCCCAGCATTTT
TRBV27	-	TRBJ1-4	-	CASSLQKNEKLFF	TGTGCCAGCAGTTTACAGAAGAATGAAAAACTGTTTTTT
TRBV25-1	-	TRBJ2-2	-	CASSELVGGGELFF	TGTGCCAGCAGTGAATTGGTGGGGGGAGGGGAGCTGTTTTTT
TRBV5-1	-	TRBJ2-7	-	CASSDGYSYEQYF	TGCGCCAGCTCCGACGGCTACTCCTACGAGCAGTACTTC
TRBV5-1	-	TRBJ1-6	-	CASSLGGSYNSPLHF	TGCGCCAGCAGCTTGGGAGGCTCCTATAATTCACCCCTCCACTTT
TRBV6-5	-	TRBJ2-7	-	CASSPGRYEQYF	TGTGCCAGCAGCCCGGGACGCTACGAGCAGTACTTC
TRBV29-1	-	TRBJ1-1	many	CSVAWLNTEAFF	TGCAGCGTTGCGTGGTTGAACACTGAAGCTTTCTTT
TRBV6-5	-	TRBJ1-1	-	CASSYSEGGGPLGEAFF	TGTGCCAGCAGTTACTCGGAGGGGGGCGGACCTCTGGGTGAAGCTTTCTTT
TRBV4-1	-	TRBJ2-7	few	CASSQGGAGGYEQYF	TGCGCCAGCAGCCAAGGGGGGGCAGGTGGTTACGAGCAGTACTTC
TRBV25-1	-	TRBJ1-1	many	CASSEFQAVKTEAFF	TGTGCCAGCAGTGAATTTCAGGCGGTGAAAACTGAAGCTTTCTTT
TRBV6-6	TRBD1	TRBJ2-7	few	CASSRTGDEQYF	TGTGCCAGCAGTCGCACAGGGGACGAGCAGTACTTC
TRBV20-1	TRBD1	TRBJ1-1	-	CSARGDRGDDTEAFF	TGCAGTGCTAGAGGGGACAGGGGGGACGACACTGAAGCTTTCTTT
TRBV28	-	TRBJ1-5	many	CASVQAAISNQPQHF	TGTGCCAGCGTCCAGGCGGCGATAAGCAATCAGCCCCAGCATTTT